This TCR beta chain was retrieved from a study of blood T cell repertoires in COVID-19. Profiling relied on immunoSEQ multiplex PCR, and the TCRdb table lists in-frame clones only, not all of them. The sample lists approximately 170,000 clones, less than 80% occurring once. CDR1 is MDHEN, CDR2 SYDVKM, per germline. The germline V and J ends were trimmed by 3 bases and 7 bases, with 9 bases remaining between them. The CDR3 runs 12 residues. The TCR comes from a woman aged 70-85 years in a cohort exposed to, infected with or recovered from COVID-19 (not recorded which). Input material: PBMCs or T cells enriched from blood (not recorded which). The chain carries TRBV28 and TRBJ1-1; D perhaps matches TRBD1 (5 bases). The CDR3 coding sequence is TGTGCCAGCAGTTTCCGACAGCTTGAAGCTTTCTTT. Amino acid sequence: CASSFRQLEAFF. Full variable domain (missing parts from reference TRBV28 and TRBJ1-1): DVKVTQSSRYLVKRTGEKVFLECVQDMDHENMFWYRQDPGLGLRLIYFSYDVKMKEKGDIPEGYSVSREKKERFSLILESASTNQTSMYLCASSFRQLEAFFGQGTRLTVV.